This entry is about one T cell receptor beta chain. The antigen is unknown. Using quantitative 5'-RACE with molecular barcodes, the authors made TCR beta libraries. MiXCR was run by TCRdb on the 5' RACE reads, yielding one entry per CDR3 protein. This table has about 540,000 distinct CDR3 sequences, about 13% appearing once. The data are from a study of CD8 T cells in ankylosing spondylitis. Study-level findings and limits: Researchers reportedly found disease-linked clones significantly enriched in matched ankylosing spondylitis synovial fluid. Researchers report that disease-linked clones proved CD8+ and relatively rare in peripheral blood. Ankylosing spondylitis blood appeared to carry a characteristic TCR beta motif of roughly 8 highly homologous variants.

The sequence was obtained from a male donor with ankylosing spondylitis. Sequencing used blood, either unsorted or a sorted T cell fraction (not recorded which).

The CDR3 region has the DNA TGTGCCAGCAGCGTAGACCAAACCGAGGGAGAGGGTGCTGAAGCTTTCTTT. Its translation is CASSVDQTEGEGAEAFF. This chain connects TRBV9 to TRBJ1-1; D not certain. Between the trimmed V and J ends, which lost 0 bases and 6 bases, there was a span of 21 bases. CDR3 length equals 17 residues. Germline V CDR1 and CDR2: SGDLS, YYNGEE.